The 8 T cell receptor beta chains below come from one sample, sequenced in a study of regulatory and conventional T cells in RAG deficiency (dated by TCRdb to about 2017). Before genomic DNA extraction, conventional CD4+ T cells were purified from blood as CD25-low CD127-high cells. Receptor amplification or capture employed the immunoSEQ multiplex PCR assay. In its TCRdb copy, this immuneACCESS table keeps in-frame sequences only and misses some clones. Where compared with another copy, unresolved V genes explain less than half of these, and the others have no known cause. Present in this sample are some 35,000 clones, 70% to 80% of which were seen just once. The ten largest clones represent about 3.4% of the sample. Another study also made use of these data, one on regulatory T cells. The second investigation adds: The multiplex PCR relied on 52 forward TRBV primers and 13 reverse TRBJ primers, and amplification bias was corrected through assay-based and computational methods.

Sequenced input: CD4+ effector T cells sorted from blood. All receptors come from a human donor in good health.

This clone was seen a single time. The CDR3: CASSLKTTNTGELFF. Here the CDR3 DNA reads TGTGCCAGCAGCCTAAAGACAACGAACACCGGGGAGCTGTTTTTT. J is TRBJ2-2 and V is TRBV9; D remains unclear. The germline gives CDR1 SGDLS, CDR2 YYNGEE. The CDR3 totals 15 residues. The germline V and J ends were trimmed by 4 bases and 0 bases, with 10 bases remaining between them.

The chain combines TRBV9 with TRBJ2-1, with 10 bases identical to TRBD2. Germline V gene data show CDR1 as SGDLS and CDR2 as YYNGEE. This CDR3 has 17 amino acids. V was pared by 2 bases and J by 2 bases, with 7 bases of the junction left unmatched. The CDR3 DNA follows: TGTGCCAGCAGCGTGCCTAGCGGGGGTTCTACCTACAATGAGCAGTTCTTC. It yields the protein CASSVPSGGSTYNEQFF. Full variable domain (remainder filled in from reference TRBV9 and TRBJ2-1): DSGVTQTPKHLITATGQRVTLRCSPRSGDLSVYWYQQSLDQGLQFLIQYYNGEERAKGNILERFSAQQFPDLHSELNLSSLELGDSALYFCASSVPSGGSTYNEQFFGPGTRLTVL.

This sequence joins TRBV4-2 and TRBJ2-5, with 12 bases matching TRBD2. V lost 0 bases and J lost 2; bases outside the gene matches: 10. The length of the CDR3 is 19 residues. CDR1 is LGHNA, CDR2 YNFKEQ, per germline. The CDR3 region has the DNA TGTGCCAGCAGCCAAGATAGGCTAGCGGGGGGGGGAGGACAAGAGACCCAGTACTTC. It is translated as CASSQDRLAGGGGQETQYF.

The rearrangement uses TRBV19 and TRBJ1-1; D gene unclear. This CDR3 comprises 14 residues. Trimming took off 7 bases at V and 1 base at J, with 13 bases between the two ends. Germline values: CDR1 LNHDA, CDR2 SQIVND (reference sequence). CDR3 sequence: CASIEGPENTEAFF. CDR3 DNA sequence: TGTGCCAGTATCGAAGGCCCCGAGAACACTGAAGCTTTCTTT.

V gene TRBV6-5 combines with J gene TRBJ2-2; perhaps TRBD2 as D (7 bases). Germline values: CDR1 MNHEY, CDR2 SVGAGI. With 3 bases removed from V and 0 bases from J, the gap between germline ends came to 11 bases. The CDR3 is made up of 16 amino acids. The CDR3 spells CASSYPGGPNTGELFF. Written as DNA, the CDR3 is TGTGCCAGCAGTTATCCCGGGGGGCCGAACACCGGGGAGCTGTTTTTT.

The rearrangement links TRBV5-4 to TRBJ2-2, with no clear D. V dropped 4 bases and J dropped 0 bases, with 13 bases sitting between them. The germline gives CDR1 SGHNT, CDR2 YYREEE (reference sequence). The CDR3 covers 16 residues. CDR3 loop: CASSPTSPANTGELFF. In DNA, the CDR3 is TGTGCCAGCAGCCCCACGAGCCCAGCGAACACCGGGGAGCTGTTTTTT.

The DNA of the CDR3 is TGTGCCAGCACCAAGGGGAGCACCTATTTGGGCTACACCTTC. As protein: CASTKGSTYLGYTF. V and J are TRBV6-5 and TRBJ1-2; TRBD1 might be the D (5 bases). The V end lost 7 bases, the J end lost 8 bases, and 20 bases lay between the germline ends. Germline V gene lookup returns CDR1 MNHEY and CDR2 SVGAGI. The CDR3 covers 14 residues.

The chain uses TRBV5-6 and TRBJ1-2, with 7 nucleotides matching TRBD1. In germline, CDR1 is SGHDT, CDR2 YYEEEE. The CDR3 sequence is 13 residues long. The ends lost 6 bases at V and 1 base at J; junction bases unmatched: 3. The CDR3 protein is CASNSGGNYGYTF. In nucleotides, the CDR3 is TGTGCCAGCAACTCAGGGGGTAACTATGGCTACACCTTC.